This T cell receptor (beta chain) appears in the sequencing data of a study of cytomegalovirus exposure and HLA in healthy donors. To note about this clone: Antigen unknown.

Healthy bone marrow donors made up the cohort. Study-level points and caveats: The HLA-A and HLA-B alleles of most subjects were reportedly predicted accurately from TCR beta sequences. A list of 164 TCR beta chains associated with cytomegalovirus was given. Sequencing depth roughly uniform across donors was assumed in presence/absence analyses.

The PCR ran on 60 Vbeta and 13 Jbeta primers. The assay was immunoSEQ multiplex PCR, and TCRdb's table has in-frame clones only and misses some. This repertoire shows about 170,000 clones, just over 75% found once; its top ten account for 1.4%. The CDR3 consists of 12 residues. Germline values: CDR1 MDHEN, CDR2 SYDVKM. The V end lost 7 bases, the J end lost 0 bases, and 6 bases lay between the germline ends. V gene TRBV28 combines with J gene TRBJ1-1; no clear D. This receptor was obtained from a young woman in good health and CMV-seropositive. Sequencing used PBMCs. The CDR3 reads CASTEMNTEAFF. As DNA, the CDR3 is TGTGCCAGCACGGAGATGAACACTGAAGCTTTCTTT.